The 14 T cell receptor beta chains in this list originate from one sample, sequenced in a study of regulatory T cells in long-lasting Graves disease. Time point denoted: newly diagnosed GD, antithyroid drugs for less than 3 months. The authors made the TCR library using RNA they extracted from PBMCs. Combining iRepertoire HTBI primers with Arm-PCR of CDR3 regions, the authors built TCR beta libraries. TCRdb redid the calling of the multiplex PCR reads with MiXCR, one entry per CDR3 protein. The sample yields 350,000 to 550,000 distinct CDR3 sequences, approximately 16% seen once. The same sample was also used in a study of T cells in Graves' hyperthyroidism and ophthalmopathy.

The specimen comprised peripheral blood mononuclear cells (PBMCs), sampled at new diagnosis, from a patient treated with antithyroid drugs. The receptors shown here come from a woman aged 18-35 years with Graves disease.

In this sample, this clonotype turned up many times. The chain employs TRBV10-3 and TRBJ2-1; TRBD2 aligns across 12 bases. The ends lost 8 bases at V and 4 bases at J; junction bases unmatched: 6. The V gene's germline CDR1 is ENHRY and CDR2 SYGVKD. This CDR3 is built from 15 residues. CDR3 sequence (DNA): TGTGCCATCTCAGGACTAGCGGGGACGTACAATGAGCAGTTCTTC. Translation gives CAISGLAGTYNEQFF.

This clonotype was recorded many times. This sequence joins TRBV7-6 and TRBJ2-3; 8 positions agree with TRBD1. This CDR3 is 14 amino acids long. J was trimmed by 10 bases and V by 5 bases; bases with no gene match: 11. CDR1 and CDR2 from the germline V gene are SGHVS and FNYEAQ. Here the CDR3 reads CASSRDRSLRAQYF. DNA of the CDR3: TGTGCCAGCAGCCGGGACAGGAGTCTTCGGGCGCAGTATTTT.

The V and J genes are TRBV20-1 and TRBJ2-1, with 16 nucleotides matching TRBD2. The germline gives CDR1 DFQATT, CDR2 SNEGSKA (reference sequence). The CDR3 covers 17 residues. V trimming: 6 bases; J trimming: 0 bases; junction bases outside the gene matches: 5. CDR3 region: CSAQGTSGRASYNEQFF. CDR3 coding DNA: TGCAGTGCCCAGGGGACTAGCGGGAGGGCCTCCTACAATGAGCAGTTCTTC.

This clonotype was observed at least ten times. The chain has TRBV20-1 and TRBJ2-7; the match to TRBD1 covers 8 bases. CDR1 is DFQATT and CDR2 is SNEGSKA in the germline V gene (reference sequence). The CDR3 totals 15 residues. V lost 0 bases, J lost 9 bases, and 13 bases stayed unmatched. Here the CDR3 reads CSAREVGTGYAGQYF. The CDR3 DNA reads TGCAGTGCTAGAGAGGTTGGGACAGGCTACGCGGGGCAGTACTTC.

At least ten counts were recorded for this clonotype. The CDR3 protein is CASSQIGSYEQYF. Here the CDR3 DNA reads TGTGCCAGCAGCCAGATCGGTTCCTACGAGCAGTACTTC. The chain couples TRBV3-1 to TRBJ2-7, with no clear D. V was cut by 3 bases and J by 1 base, with 7 bases left in between. The CDR3 has 13 amino acids. Germline CDR1 is LGHDT and CDR2 is YNNKEL (reference sequence).

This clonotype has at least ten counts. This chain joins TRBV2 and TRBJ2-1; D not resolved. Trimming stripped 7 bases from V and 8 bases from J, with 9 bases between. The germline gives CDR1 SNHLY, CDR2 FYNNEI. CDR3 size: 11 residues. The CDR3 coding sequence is TGTGCCAGCAAGCCTGGAGATGAGCAGTTCTTC. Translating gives CASKPGDEQFF.

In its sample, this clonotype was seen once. The CDR3 sequence: CASRVTDSYEQYF. CDR3 DNA: TGCGCCAGCAGGGTGACAGATTCCTACGAGCAGTACTTC. This chain links TRBV5-1 with TRBJ2-7, with D possibly matching TRBD1 (5 bases). CDR3 length: 13 residues. Germline lookup yields CDR1 SGHRS and CDR2 YFSETQ. Trimming left V 5 bases short and J 1 base short, with 10 bases between.

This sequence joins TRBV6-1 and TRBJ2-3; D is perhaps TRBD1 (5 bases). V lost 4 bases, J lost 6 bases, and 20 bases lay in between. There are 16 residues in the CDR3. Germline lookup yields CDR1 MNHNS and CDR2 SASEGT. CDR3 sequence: CASSGLWGQVGDTQYF. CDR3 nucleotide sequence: TGTGCCAGCAGTGGACTTTGGGGCCAGGTGGGGGATACGCAGTATTTT.

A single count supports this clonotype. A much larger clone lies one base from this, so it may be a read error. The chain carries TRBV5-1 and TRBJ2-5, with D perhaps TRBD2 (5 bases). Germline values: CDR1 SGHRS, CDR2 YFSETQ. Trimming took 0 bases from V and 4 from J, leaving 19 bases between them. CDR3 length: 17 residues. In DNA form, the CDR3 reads TGCGCCAGCAGCTTGGGACTCGTGGGAGTACAGCTAGAGACCCAGTACTTC. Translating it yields CASSLGLVGVQLETQYF.

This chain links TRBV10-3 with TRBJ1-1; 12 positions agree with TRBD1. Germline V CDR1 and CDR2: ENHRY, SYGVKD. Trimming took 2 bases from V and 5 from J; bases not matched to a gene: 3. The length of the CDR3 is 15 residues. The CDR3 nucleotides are TGTGCCATCAGTGAGCGGGACAGGGGGCGTACTGAAGCTTTCTTT. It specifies CAISERDRGRTEAFF.

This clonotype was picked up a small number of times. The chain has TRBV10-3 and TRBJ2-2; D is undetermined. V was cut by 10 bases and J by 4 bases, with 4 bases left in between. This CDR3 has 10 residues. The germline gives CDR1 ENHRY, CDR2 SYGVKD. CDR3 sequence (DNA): TGTGCCACCAGCACCGGGGAGCTGTTTTTT. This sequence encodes CATSTGELFF.

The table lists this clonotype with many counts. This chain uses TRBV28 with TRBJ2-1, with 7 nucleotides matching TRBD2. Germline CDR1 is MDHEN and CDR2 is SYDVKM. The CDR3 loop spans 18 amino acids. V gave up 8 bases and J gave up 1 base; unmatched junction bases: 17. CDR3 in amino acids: CASAGTNPTRWSYNEQFF. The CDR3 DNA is TGTGCCAGCGCCGGGACTAACCCGACTAGATGGTCCTACAATGAGCAGTTCTTC.

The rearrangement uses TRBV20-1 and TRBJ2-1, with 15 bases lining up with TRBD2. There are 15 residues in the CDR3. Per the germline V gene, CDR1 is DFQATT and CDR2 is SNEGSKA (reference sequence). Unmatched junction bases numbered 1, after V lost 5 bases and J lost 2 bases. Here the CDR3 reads CSAGLAGGPYNEQFF. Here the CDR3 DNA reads TGCAGTGCTGGACTAGCGGGAGGGCCCTACAATGAGCAGTTCTTC.

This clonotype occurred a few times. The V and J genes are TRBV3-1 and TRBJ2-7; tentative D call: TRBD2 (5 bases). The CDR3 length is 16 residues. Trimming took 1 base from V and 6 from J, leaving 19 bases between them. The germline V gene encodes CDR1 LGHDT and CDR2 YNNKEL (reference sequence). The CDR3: CASSQVVLAPRGEQYF. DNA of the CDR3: TGTGCCAGCAGCCAAGTGGTCCTAGCCCCCCGCGGCGAGCAGTACTTC.